The 23 T cell receptor beta chains below all came from one sample that was sequenced in a study of blood T cell repertoires in COVID-19. The repertoire was sequenced with immunoSEQ multiplex PCR; TCRdb's copy has only in-frame clones and lacks some. The table lists 130,000 or so clones, about 88% of them singletons, with roughly 2.5% in the top ten. The source material was peripheral blood. These receptors originate from a human donor with COVID-19, enrolled during active disease. The donor label of this sample is uncertain.

This clone was detected once. The chain employs TRBV9 and TRBJ2-7; D might be TRBD2 (6 bases). Trimming removed 0 bases from V and 0 bases from J, with 7 bases in between. This CDR3 contains 14 residues. Looked up from germline, CDR1 is SGDLS and CDR2 is YYNGEE. The CDR3 region has the DNA TGTGCCAGCAGCGTAGAAGCGGGCTCCTACGAGCAGTACTTC. Translation: CASSVEAGSYEQYF.

The chain has TRBV6-2 or TRBV6-3 and TRBJ1-2, with D perhaps matching TRBD1 (6 bases). This CDR3 is built from 16 residues. Trimming shortened V by 4 bases and J by 3 bases, and 18 bases separated the two germline ends. Germline CDR1 reads MNHEY; CDR2 reads SVGEGT. CDR3 DNA sequence: TGTGCCAGCAGTTTGGTACAGGGTAACCCGTACTATGGCTACACCTTC. Encoded protein: CASSLVQGNPYYGYTF.

V and J are TRBV7-3 and TRBJ2-1; 7 positions match TRBD1. This CDR3 has 12 residues. V dropped 4 bases and J dropped 7; count of bases not matched to a gene: 1. CDR1 is SGHTA, CDR2 FQGTGA, per germline. The CDR3 nucleotides are TGTGCCAGCAGCTCGACAGGGAATGAGCAGTTCTTC. Translating gives CASSSTGNEQFF.

The chain uses TRBV27 and TRBJ2-2; 9 nucleotides align to TRBD1. Looked up from germline, CDR1 is MNHEY and CDR2 is SMNVEV (reference sequence). With 4 bases clipped from V and 4 bases from J, the junction kept 7 bases outside the gene matches. This CDR3 is 16 amino acids long. Here the CDR3 reads CASSSPGTGPTGELFF. The CDR3 region has the DNA TGTGCCAGCAGTTCCCCCGGGACAGGGCCCACCGGGGAGCTGTTTTTT.

The genes are TRBV6-5 and TRBJ1-2; D is perhaps TRBD1 (6 bases). V was pared by 7 bases and J by 2 bases, with 11 bases between. Germline CDR1 is MNHEY and CDR2 is SVGAGI. The length of the CDR3 is 13 residues. The CDR3 coding sequence is TGTGCCAGCACCCCAGGGGTGAACTATGGCTACACCTTC. It encodes CASTPGVNYGYTF.

This clone was detected once. The rearrangement uses TRBV19 and TRBJ1-5; no clear D. The CDR3 consists of 14 residues. Trimming took 1 base from V and 7 from J, leaving 11 bases between them. CDR1 and CDR2 from the germline V gene are LNHDA and SQIVND (reference sequence). CDR3 coding DNA: TGTGCCAGTAGTATAGGTGGGGAGGACCAGCCCCAGCATTTT. Its protein product is CASSIGGEDQPQHF.

The V call is TRBV19, the J call TRBJ2-2, with unresolved D. This CDR3 contains 16 residues. Trimming removed 3 bases from V and 0 bases from J, with 11 bases in between. The germline gives CDR1 LNHDA, CDR2 SQIVND (reference sequence). For the CDR3, the DNA is TGTGCCAGTAGTATGCTCGAGGCAGCGAACACCGGGGAGCTGTTTTTT. Protein product: CASSMLEAANTGELFF.

The chain is built from TRBV5-1 and TRBJ1-1, with 9 bases aligning to TRBD1. The germline CDR1 and CDR2 sequences are SGHRS and YFSETQ. The CDR3 loop spans 15 amino acids. J was trimmed by 6 bases and V by 0 bases; bases with no gene match: 6. CDR3 coding DNA: TGCGCCAGCAGCTTGGCGACAGGGGGTTCGGCTGAAGCTTTCTTT. Translated: CASSLATGGSAEAFF. The full variable domain, with the rest looked up from reference TRBV5-1 and TRBJ1-1, is KAGVTQTPRYLIKTRGQQVTLSCSPISGHRSVSWYQQTPGQGLQFLFEYFSETQRNKGNFPGRFSGRQFSNSRSEMNVSTLELGDSALYLCASSLATGGSAEAFFGQGTRLTVV.

The chain links TRBV14 to TRBJ2-1; D is unclear. CDR3 length equals 13 residues. Per germline, CDR1 SGHDN and CDR2 FVKESK. Trimming pared 4 bases from V and 9 bases from J, leaving 13 bases between. Here the CDR3 DNA reads TGTGCCAGCAGCCTGCGAGAAGCGAGTGAGCAGTTCTTC. It translates to CASSLREASEQFF.

This clone came up a few times. The chain has TRBV29-1 and TRBJ1-1, with 8 bases aligning to TRBD1. The V segment lost 1 base and the J segment 8 bases; nucleotides outside the gene matches: 9. This CDR3 has 14 residues. Germline V gene sequence: CDR1 SQVTM, CDR2 ANQGSEA. CDR3 coding DNA: TGCAGCGTTGAAGCAGCGACAGGGGTCGGGGAAGCTTTCTTT. Translation gives CSVEAATGVGEAFF.

The chain is built from TRBV2 and TRBJ1-5, with a tentative D call TRBD1 (5 bases). The germline V and J ends were trimmed by 2 bases and 2 bases, with 10 bases remaining between them. The germline V gene has CDR1 SNHLY and CDR2 FYNNEI. This CDR3 spans 15 amino acids. The DNA of the CDR3 is TGTGCCAGCAGTGAACAGGGAGGAGGCAATCAGCCCCAGCATTTT. This gives the protein CASSEQGGGNQPQHF.

This chain joins TRBV2 and TRBJ1-5; TRBD1 matches 8 bases. Germline-derived CDR1 and CDR2 are SNHLY and FYNNEI. The CDR3 has 17 amino acids. Trimming cost V 4 bases and J 2 bases; bases outside gene matches: 10. In nucleotides, the CDR3 is TGTGCCAGCAGTGTCCGAGGACAGGGACGGGGCAATCAGCCCCAGCATTTT. It specifies CASSVRGQGRGNQPQHF.

This chain links TRBV11-3 with TRBJ2-1, with 7 nucleotides matching TRBD1. The V gene's germline CDR1 is SGHNT and CDR2 YENEEA. CDR3 size: 15 residues. Trimming took 1 base from V and 3 from J; bases not matched to a gene: 3. The CDR3 here is CASSLGTGNYNEQFF. The DNA of the CDR3 is TGTGCCAGCAGCTTAGGGACAGGAAACTACAATGAGCAGTTCTTC.

Note on this clone: The same CDR3 also results from other DNA sequences found in this sample. The CDR3 loop is CASSLQGSNQPQHF. The CDR3 bases are TGTGCCAGCAGCCTACAGGGGAGCAATCAGCCCCAGCATTTT. The chain couples TRBV7-9 to TRBJ1-5, with 7 bases lining up with TRBD1. Germline CDR1 and CDR2: SEHNR and FQNEAQ (reference sequence). This CDR3 is 14 amino acids long. V was pared by 5 bases and J by 1 base, with 2 bases of the junction left unmatched.

This CDR3 is CSGRGVSGYTF. DNA for the CDR3: TGCAGCGGACGAGGTGTCTCTGGCTACACCTTC. The rearrangement uses TRBV29-1 and TRBJ1-2; no clear D gene. This CDR3 has 11 residues. Trimming removed 7 bases from V and 7 bases from J, with 13 bases in between. In germline, CDR1 is SQVTM, CDR2 ANQGSEA.

V and J are TRBV6-1 and TRBJ2-5; TRBD2 aligns across 10 bases. The J segment lost 2 bases and the V segment lost 0 bases, leaving 0 bases of the junction unmatched. Germline V gene data show CDR1 as MNHNS and CDR2 as SASEGT. The CDR3 totals 15 residues. The CDR3 bases are TGTGCCAGCAGTGAAGCTAGCGGGGGGCAAGAGACCCAGTACTTC. It codes for CASSEASGGQETQYF.

Here the CDR3 reads CASSGGGDTFGTDTQYF. The CDR3, as DNA: TGTGCCAGCAGTGGGGGTGGGGACACATTTGGCACAGATACGCAGTATTTT. The chain is built from TRBV25-1 and TRBJ2-3, with D possibly TRBD1 on 6 matching bases. V lost 4 bases, J lost 1 base, and 18 bases lay in between. CDR3 length: 17 amino acids. Germline CDR1 is MGHDK and CDR2 is SYGVNS.

This chain connects TRBV19 to TRBJ1-5; no definite D call. CDR1 LNHDA and CDR2 SQIVND come from the germline V gene (reference sequence). V was clipped by 6 bases and J by 0 bases, with 18 bases between them. This CDR3 comprises 17 residues. The CDR3 DNA follows: TGTGCCAGTAGCCGCGCGGCCCACACCCTTAGCAATCAGCCCCAGCATTTT. This encodes CASSRAAHTLSNQPQHF.

The chain carries TRBV19 and TRBJ1-5; 11 bases align to TRBD1. CDR1 is LNHDA, CDR2 SQIVND, per germline (reference sequence). The CDR3 covers 16 residues. The V gene end was trimmed by 4 bases and the J gene end by 1 base; junction bases not matched to a gene: 3. CDR3 sequence reads: CASSRDRGLSNQPQHF. The CDR3 region has the DNA TGTGCCAGTAGTAGGGACAGGGGGTTAAGCAATCAGCCCCAGCATTTT.

The J gene is TRBJ2-1, the V gene TRBV2, with 7 bases identical to TRBD2. Germline V gives CDR1 SNHLY, CDR2 FYNNEI. The CDR3 is made up of 15 amino acids. The V segment lost 3 bases and the J segment 1 base; nucleotides outside the gene matches: 3. CDR3 in amino acids: CASSDGGVSYNEQFF. Here the CDR3 DNA reads TGTGCCAGCAGTGATGGGGGGGTTTCCTACAATGAGCAGTTCTTC.

Points on this clone: Its ends do not fully match the called genes, so a read error is possible. The chain is built from TRBV2 and TRBJ2-5; D is uncertain. Germline CDR1 SNHLY, CDR2 FYNNEI. This CDR3 is 13 amino acids long. This CDR3 reads CASSGWLQEAQYF. The CDR3 coding sequence is TGTGCCAGCAGTGGTTGGTTGCAAGAGGCCCAGTACTTC. The whole variable domain, remainder taken from reference TRBV2 and TRBJ2-5, is EPEVTQTPSHQVTQMGQEVILRCVPISNHLYFYWYRQILGQKVEFLVSFYNNEISEKSEIFDDQFSVERPDGSNFTLKIRSTKLEDSAMYFCASSGWLQEAQYFGPGTRLLVL.

The J gene is TRBJ1-5, the V gene TRBV7-2; TRBD1 agrees at 10 bases. Germline loops: CDR1 SGHTA, CDR2 FQGNSA. The CDR3 runs to 15 residues. The trim removed 4 bases at V and 3 bases at J, leaving 3 bases unmatched. CDR3 nucleotides: TGTGCCAGCAGCTCGGGACAGGGGAACAATCAGCCCCAGCATTTT. Translated, it gives CASSSGQGNNQPQHF. Looking up the rest from reference TRBV7-2 and TRBJ1-5 gives the full variable domain: GAGVSQSPSNKVTEKGKDVELRCDPISGHTALYWYRQSLGQGLEFLIYFQGNSAPDKSGLPSDRFSAERTGGSVSTLTIQRTQQEDSAVYLCASSSGQGNNQPQHFGDGTRLSIL.

Concerning this clone: One end of the junction is discordant with germline, which a read error may explain. This rearrangement joins TRBV5-1 to TRBJ2-5, with 8 bases identical to TRBD2. The CDR3 is made up of 14 amino acids. Germline loops: CDR1 SGHRS, CDR2 YFSETQ. This chain's CDR3 is CARSGRRGGETQYF. For the CDR3, the DNA is TGCGCCCGCAGCGGCCGCCGGGGGGGAGAGACCCAGTACTTC.